This T cell receptor (beta chain) was captured by sequencing in a study of T cell responses to AZD1222 COVID-19 vaccine. The V and J ends lost 2 bases and 8 bases, in that order; junction bases with no gene match: 6. Germline loops: CDR1 LGHDT, CDR2 YNNKEL (reference sequence). CDR3 length: 14 residues. Details on this clone: No antigen is known for it.

Measured with immunoSEQ multiplex PCR; TCRdb has only the in-frame clones, and not every one. This sample has some 55,000 clones, with about 90% found just once. Study-wide findings and caveats: White British donors predominated, females outnumbered males, and clonal diversity was possibly underestimated.

The sequence was collected from an adult in good health. V usage is TRBV3-1 (or the pseudogene TRBV3-2) and J usage is TRBJ1-5; 7 nucleotides match TRBD1. Source: peripheral blood, taken on day 0 of AZD1222 vaccination. The CDR3 is CASSQRQGQEPQHF. In DNA, the CDR3 is TGTGCCAGCAGCCAAAGACAGGGCCAGGAGCCCCAGCATTTT.